This section outlines one T cell receptor beta chain sequence together with its context. The antigen is undetermined. CDR1 and CDR2 from the germline V gene are DFQATT and SNEGSKA (reference sequence). This CDR3 contains 14 residues. The sample belongs to a study of T cells expressing NK-cell markers. Study at large: Within the sequenced cohort of eight donors, seven exhibited HCMV seropositivity and one was seronegative.

Study observations and caveats: CD8+ T cells in over 5 donors included dominant NKG2C+ clonotypes at 1.0-7.0%. Unclear, still, was the HCMV specificity of the expanded NKG2C+ T cell clones.

TCRdb processed the 5' RACE reads again and assigns one entry to each CDR3 protein, with no DNA. This sample's table reports more than 400,000 distinct CDR3 sequences. Sequencing was performed on blood T cells: a sorted CD56 or NKG2C T cell subset, CD4+ or CD8+ T cells, or bulk PBMC T cells (not recorded which). The V gene is TRBV20-1, the J gene TRBJ2-3; no DNA is available, so the TRBD2 call from TCRdb remains unchecked. The sequence was obtained from a woman between 18 and 69 years old in good health. CDR3 residues: CSAKRELDTDTQYF.